What follows are 4 T cell receptor beta chains derived from one specimen sequenced in a study of T cell responses to AZD1222 COVID-19 vaccine. Profiling relied on immunoSEQ multiplex PCR, and the TCRdb table lists in-frame clones only, not all of them. The repertoire includes about 130,000 clones, 80% to 90% of them detected once, and around 7.8% sits in the top ten. The sample consisted of peripheral blood, taken on day 0 of AZD1222 vaccination. The receptor set was obtained from an adult in good health.

This rearrangement joins TRBV5-1 to TRBJ2-3; 7 bases agree with TRBD2. From germline, CDR1 is SGHRS and CDR2 YFSETQ. Trimming cost V 0 bases and J 1 base; bases outside gene matches: 2. The CDR3 totals 15 residues. CDR3 protein: CASSLVSGGTDTQYF. The CDR3 coding sequence is TGCGCCAGCAGCTTGGTGAGCGGGGGCACAGATACGCAGTATTTT. The variable domain in full, completed from reference TRBV5-1 and TRBJ2-3, reads KAGVTQTPRYLIKTRGQQVTLSCSPISGHRSVSWYQQTPGQGLQFLFEYFSETQRNKGNFPGRFSGRQFSNSRSEMNVSTLELGDSALYLCASSLVSGGTDTQYFGPGTRLTVL.

The chain is built from TRBV19 and TRBJ2-1, with 8 bases aligning to TRBD1. The germline CDR1 and CDR2 sequences are LNHDA and SQIVND (reference sequence). This CDR3 comprises 14 residues. Losses at the gene ends were 7 bases for V and 6 bases for J; bases not matched to a gene: 8. In DNA, the CDR3 is TGTGCCAGTAAGGACAGGGTTACTTCCAATGAGCAGTTCTTC. Amino acids: CASKDRVTSNEQFF.

The J gene is TRBJ2-3, the V gene TRBV14; D uncertain. V lost 5 bases and J 4 bases, leaving 7 bases between the germline ends. The CDR3 length is 12 residues. Germline V gene lookup returns CDR1 SGHDN and CDR2 FVKESK. CDR3 sequence: CASSYAADTQYF. CDR3 nucleotides: TGTGCCAGCAGCTACGCCGCAGATACGCAGTATTTT.

Concerning this clone itself: Other DNA sequences in the same sample also yield this CDR3. V usage is TRBV5-1 and J usage is TRBJ1-4, with D maybe TRBD1 (5 bases). The CDR3 has 13 residues. Deletions cut 4 bases from V and 6 bases from J, with 10 bases between. The germline gives CDR1 SGHRS, CDR2 YFSETQ. CDR3 loop: CASSLGGDEKLFF. CDR3 sequence (DNA): TGCGCCAGCAGCCTTGGGGGAGATGAAAAACTGTTTTTT.